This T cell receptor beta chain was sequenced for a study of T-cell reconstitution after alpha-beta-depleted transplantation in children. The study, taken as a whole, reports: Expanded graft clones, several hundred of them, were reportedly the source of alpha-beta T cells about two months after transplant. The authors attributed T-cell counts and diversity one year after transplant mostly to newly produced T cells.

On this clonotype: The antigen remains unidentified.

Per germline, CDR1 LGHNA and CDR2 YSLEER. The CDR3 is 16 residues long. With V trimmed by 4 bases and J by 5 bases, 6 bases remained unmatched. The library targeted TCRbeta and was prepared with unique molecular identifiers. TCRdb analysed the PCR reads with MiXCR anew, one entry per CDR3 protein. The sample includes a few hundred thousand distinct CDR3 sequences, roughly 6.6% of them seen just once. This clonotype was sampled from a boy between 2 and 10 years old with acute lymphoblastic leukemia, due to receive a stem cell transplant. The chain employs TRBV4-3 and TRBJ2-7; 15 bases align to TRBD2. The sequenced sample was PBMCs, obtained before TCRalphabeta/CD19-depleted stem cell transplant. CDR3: CASSPRTSGGADEQYF. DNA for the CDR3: TGCGCCAGCAGCCCCCGGACTAGCGGGGGGGCCGACGAGCAGTACTTC.